This section outlines one TCR beta chain sequence together with its context. V lost 5 bases and J lost 1, with 12 bases in between. The CDR3 is 15 residues long. Germline lookup yields CDR1 MDHEN and CDR2 SYDVKM. The sample belongs to a study of regulatory T cells in long-lasting Graves disease. Relying on iRepertoire HTBI primers and Arm-PCR of CDR3 regions, the team built TCR beta libraries. One entry per CDR3 protein, called by TCRdb with MiXCR from the multiplex PCR reads. This table has about 420,000 distinct CDR3 sequences, about 16% appearing once. As for time point: newly diagnosed GD, antithyroid drugs for less than 3 months. Making the TCR library involved RNA that had been extracted from PBMCs. This sample also appeared in a second study, on T cells in Graves' hyperthyroidism and ophthalmopathy.

The clonotype was recovered from a woman aged 18 to 35 with Graves disease. The rearrangement links TRBV28 to TRBJ1-3; no firm D call. Specimen: peripheral blood mononuclear cells (PBMCs), collected at new diagnosis, from a patient treated with antithyroid drugs. The CDR3 DNA sequence: TGTGCCAGCAGTAACCTGGGGTTGTCTGGAAACACCATATATTTT. As protein: CASSNLGLSGNTIYF. Combining the CDR3 with reference TRBV28 and TRBJ1-3 gives the whole variable domain DVKVTQSSRYLVKRTGEKVFLECVQDMDHENMFWYRQDPGLGLRLIYFSYDVKMKEKGDIPEGYSVSREKKERFSLILESASTNQTSMYLCASSNLGLSGNTIYFGEGSWLTVV.